A single sample gave rise to the 28 T cell receptor beta chains below, sequenced in a study of Ad26.COV2.S vaccination and SARS-CoV-2 variants. The treatment: approximately 18 received Ad26.COV2.S at low or high dose, single or two shots; five or six received placebo; per-sample allocation not given. Sampling was performed 63 days after the first vaccine or placebo injection. TCRdb's table, derived via immunoSEQ multiplex PCR, lists solely in-frame clones and lacks some. The sample gives hundreds of thousands of clones, around 86% of which show up once; roughly 3.1% is in the top ten. The material sequenced was peripheral blood, taken in a trial of Ad26.COV2.S vaccine versus placebo. The source is a person between 18 and 65 years old who received the Ad26.COV2.S COVID-19 vaccine or a placebo.

The V gene is TRBV15, the J gene TRBJ1-2, with D possibly TRBD1 on 6 matching bases. Germline V CDR1 and CDR2: LNHNV, YYDKDF (reference sequence). This CDR3 is 16 amino acids long. The V gene lost 0 bases and the J gene lost 7 bases, with 18 bases spanning the gap. Here the CDR3 reads CATSRDRTAQGFGYTF. As DNA, the CDR3 is TGTGCCACCAGCAGAGACCGGACAGCCCAGGGGTTTGGCTACACCTTC.

The chain couples TRBV5-1 to TRBJ1-6; a possible D gene is TRBD1 (6 bases). The germline gives CDR1 SGHRS, CDR2 YFSETQ. The V and J ends lost 0 bases and 6 bases respectively, with 7 bases between them. CDR3 length: 14 residues. The CDR3 bases are TGCGCCAGCAGCTTGGGGGACACTAATTCACCCCTCCACTTT. Amino acid sequence: CASSLGDTNSPLHF.

The V and J genes are TRBV3-1 (or the pseudogene TRBV3-2) and TRBJ2-1; 11 positions agree with TRBD2. Per germline, CDR1 LGHDT and CDR2 YNNKEL (reference sequence). V lost 1 base to trimming and J lost 4 bases; unmatched junction nucleotides: 3. The CDR3 has 16 amino acids. CDR3 coding DNA: TGTGCCAGCAGCCAAGGACTAGCGGGGTATTACAATGAGCAGTTCTTC. Protein product: CASSQGLAGYYNEQFF.

The chain is built from TRBV9 and TRBJ2-7; 9 bases line up with TRBD1. This CDR3 comprises 14 residues. Trimming cost V 3 bases and J 2 bases; bases outside gene matches: 3. Germline CDR1 reads SGDLS; CDR2 reads YYNGEE. DNA of the CDR3: TGTGCCAGCAGCGCCGGGACAGGGCCCTACGAGCAGTACTTC. Translated, it gives CASSAGTGPYEQYF.

The genes are TRBV5-1 and TRBJ2-1, with D unresolved. V lost 0 bases to trimming and J lost 10 bases, with 5 bases between them. CDR1 SGHRS and CDR2 YFSETQ come from the germline V gene. CDR3 length equals 11 residues. The CDR3 loop is CASSLGSEQFF. The CDR3 DNA reads TGCGCCAGCAGCTTGGGTAGCGAGCAGTTCTTC.

The chain is built from TRBV9 and TRBJ1-1; D ambiguous. Trimming pared 3 bases from V and 1 base from J, leaving 13 bases between. The CDR3 contains 15 residues. Germline values: CDR1 SGDLS, CDR2 YYNGEE. Here the CDR3 reads CASSAGGWWNTEAFF. The CDR3 DNA reads TGTGCCAGCAGCGCTGGTGGGTGGTGGAACACTGAAGCTTTCTTT.

The CDR3 protein is CASGRQEDNEQFF. The CDR3 DNA sequence: TGCGCCAGCGGCCGACAGGAAGACAATGAGCAGTTCTTC. The chain joins TRBV5-1 to TRBJ2-1, with TRBD1 as a possible D gene (6 bases). The germline V gene has CDR1 SGHRS and CDR2 YFSETQ. The CDR3 is 13 amino acids. Trimming pared 7 bases from V and 5 bases from J, leaving 13 bases between.

This clone was observed a single time. This sequence joins TRBV18 and TRBJ1-3, with D possibly matching TRBD1 (6 bases). Trimming pared 5 bases from V and 0 bases from J, leaving 14 bases between. The CDR3 is made up of 16 amino acids. CDR1 is KGHSH and CDR2 is LQKENI in the germline V gene. CDR3 nucleotides: TGTGCCAGCTCATCAGGGACAATTTCCTCTGGAAACACCATATATTTT. This encodes CASSSGTISSGNTIYF.

CDR3 sequence reads: CASQYRNYNEQFF. The CDR3 bases are TGTGCCAGCCAATACAGAAATTACAATGAGCAGTTCTTC. The V gene is TRBV7-2, the J gene TRBJ2-1; D call uncertain. Trimming pared 8 bases from V and 4 bases from J, leaving 12 bases between. The CDR3 runs to 13 residues. The V gene's germline CDR1 is SGHTA and CDR2 FQGNSA.

The chain carries TRBV3-1 (or the pseudogene TRBV3-2) and TRBJ2-1, with 7 bases matching TRBD2. The germline CDR1 and CDR2 sequences are LGHDT and YNNKEL (reference sequence). The CDR3 extends over 15 amino acids. Trimming cost V 6 bases and J 4 bases; bases outside gene matches: 9. CDR3 sequence reads: CASSPLGGIYNEQFF. DNA of the CDR3: TGTGCCAGCAGTCCCCTCGGGGGGATTTACAATGAGCAGTTCTTC.

CDR3 sequence: CASSPPGSAEQYF. The CDR3 coding sequence is TGTGCCAGCTCACCACCAGGTAGCGCAGAGCAGTACTTC. V is TRBV18 and J is TRBJ2-7, with D maybe TRBD2 (5 bases). Between the trimmed V and J ends, which lost 0 bases and 7 bases, there was a span of 10 bases. Germline CDR1 is KGHSH and CDR2 is LQKENI. The CDR3 loop spans 13 amino acids.

The V call is TRBV21-1, the J call TRBJ1-2; the table gives TRBD1 as D, unverified against the DNA. TRBV21-1 is annotated as a pseudogene. The CDR3 covers 15 residues. The chain's CDR3 is CASSPGTGVFYGYTF. DNA of the CDR3: TGTGCCAGCAGCCCCGGGACAGGCGTCTTCTATGGCTACACCTTC.

The rearrangement links TRBV7-9 to TRBJ2-2; a weak D match, TRBD2 (7 bases). CDR1 SEHNR and CDR2 FQNEAQ come from the germline V gene (reference sequence). Trimming left V 8 bases short and J 5 bases short, with 18 bases between. The CDR3 has 15 residues. The CDR3 DNA sequence: TGTGCCAGCTCAGAGGAGGGGGAGGGGACCGGGGAGCTGTTTTTT. This gives the protein CASSEEGEGTGELFF.

The CDR3 nucleotides are TGTGCCAGCAGCGACCCCGGACGGACTAAAAACATTCAGTACTTC. Translation gives CASSDPGRTKNIQYF. V usage is TRBV5-4 and J usage is TRBJ2-4; weak D call: TRBD2 (5 bases). The V gene's germline CDR1 is SGHNT and CDR2 YYREEE (reference sequence). V dropped 4 bases and J dropped 4 bases, with 15 bases sitting between them. The CDR3 loop spans 15 amino acids.

The CDR3 reads CASSRDSERETQYF. The CDR3 DNA reads as TGTGCCAGCAGCCGTGACAGTGAGAGAGAGACCCAGTACTTC. This chain links TRBV9 with TRBJ2-5, with D perhaps matching TRBD1 (5 bases). Trimming removed 4 bases from V and 4 bases from J, with 14 bases in between. The CDR3 runs to 14 residues. Germline CDR1 SGDLS, CDR2 YYNGEE.

J is TRBJ2-7 and V is TRBV6-6, with no clear D. V lost 10 bases, J lost 4 bases, and 17 bases lay in between. The length of the CDR3 is 13 residues. Germline V gives CDR1 MNHNY, CDR2 SVGAGI (reference sequence). DNA for the CDR3: TGTGCCACCACAAGGTCGGGTGCTTACGAGCAGTACTTC. Encoded protein: CATTRSGAYEQYF.

CDR3: CASSPRDSEQFF. The DNA of the CDR3 is TGTGCCAGCAGCCCGCGGGACAGCGAGCAGTTCTTC. The rearrangement joins TRBV6-2 or TRBV6-3 to TRBJ2-1; perhaps TRBD1 as D (7 bases). V was trimmed by 6 bases and J by 10 bases, leaving 13 bases between them. The CDR3 is 12 residues long. Germline V lookup: CDR1 MNHEY, CDR2 SVGEGT.

This sequence joins TRBV3-1 (or the pseudogene TRBV3-2) and TRBJ2-2; tentatively, D is TRBD1 (5 bases). Trimming removed 4 bases from V and 0 bases from J, with 15 bases in between. Germline values: CDR1 LGHDT, CDR2 YNNKEL (reference sequence). The CDR3 is 17 amino acids. The CDR3 region has the DNA TGTGCCAGCAGCCCGCAGACAGATTCCGCGAACACCGGGGAGCTGTTTTTT. Protein product: CASSPQTDSANTGELFF.

This clone was seen a single time. V is TRBV19 and J is TRBJ2-4, with 8 bases aligning to TRBD1. The germline gives CDR1 LNHDA, CDR2 SQIVND (reference sequence). The trim removed 5 bases at V and 0 bases at J, leaving 6 bases unmatched. The CDR3 is 16 amino acids. The CDR3 region is CASSSTGVLAKNIQYF. The DNA of the CDR3 is TGTGCCAGTAGTTCGACAGGGGTACTAGCCAAAAACATTCAGTACTTC. Combining the CDR3 with reference TRBV19 and TRBJ2-4 gives the whole variable domain DGGITQSPKYLFRKEGQNVTLSCEQNLNHDAMYWYRQDPGQGLRLIYYSQIVNDFQKGDIAEGYSVSREKKESFPLTVTSAQKNPTAFYLCASSSTGVLAKNIQYFGAGTRLSVL.

The rearrangement uses TRBV6-2 or TRBV6-3 and TRBJ1-1; 8 bases are shared with TRBD1. The CDR3 has 14 residues. V trimming: 5 bases; J trimming: 8 bases; junction bases outside the gene matches: 10. CDR1 is MNHEY and CDR2 is SVGEGT in the germline V gene. Written as DNA, the CDR3 is TGTGCCAGCAGTACCCTGACAGGGGAAATGGAAGCTTTCTTT. Translation gives CASSTLTGEMEAFF.

The chain uses TRBV12-5 and TRBJ1-2; D not certain. Deletions cut 1 base from V and 3 bases from J, with 9 bases between. This CDR3 has 14 residues. Germline CDR1 is LGHNT and CDR2 is FRNRAP. The CDR3 DNA reads TGTGCTAGTGGTTTGGGCCCAACCCACTATGGCTACACCTTC. It is translated as CASGLGPTHYGYTF.

This chain connects TRBV4-2 to TRBJ1-2; possible D gene TRBD1, 5 bases. V was cut by 2 bases and J by 4 bases, with 11 bases left in between. The CDR3 contains 14 residues. Germline V CDR1 and CDR2: LGHNA, YNFKEQ. CDR3 in DNA: TGTGCCAGCAGCCAACGGGGCTCTCTCTATGGCTACACCTTC. Translating it yields CASSQRGSLYGYTF.

The CDR3 loop is CASSQVVGLAYEQYF. CDR3 DNA: TGCGCCAGCAGCCAAGTCGTGGGGTTGGCCTACGAGCAGTACTTC. This rearrangement joins TRBV4-3 to TRBJ2-7; no firm D call. With 1 base removed from V and 2 bases from J, the gap between germline ends came to 12 bases. The CDR3 has 15 amino acids. The germline gives CDR1 LGHNA, CDR2 YSLEER.

The chain joins TRBV3-1 (or the pseudogene TRBV3-2) to TRBJ1-2; tentatively, D is TRBD1 (5 bases). The CDR3 consists of 16 residues. Trimming removed 4 bases at V and 4 bases at J, with 19 bases between. Germline assignment: CDR1 LGHDT and CDR2 YNNKEL (reference sequence). The DNA for the CDR3 is TGTGCCAGCAGCCCAGGAGGACACGGCGGGAGCTATGGCTACACCTTC. It encodes CASSPGGHGGSYGYTF.

This rearrangement joins TRBV7-6 to TRBJ2-2; D is tentatively TRBD1 or TRBD2 (5 bases each). CDR1 and CDR2 (germline): SGHVS, FNYEAQ. V shed 1 base and J shed 6 bases, with 18 bases lying between them. This CDR3 comprises 17 residues. CDR3 sequence: CASSLVPARGFAGELFF. In nucleotides, the CDR3 is TGTGCCAGCAGCTTAGTGCCTGCCCGGGGCTTCGCCGGGGAGCTGTTTTTT.

The chain is built from TRBV6-5 and TRBJ1-2; D is perhaps TRBD1 (6 bases). CDR3 length equals 15 residues. CDR1 is MNHEY and CDR2 is SVGAGI in the germline V gene. Trimming removed 6 bases at V and 3 bases at J, with 17 bases between. Here the CDR3 DNA reads TGTGCCAGCAGACCTACGGGGGGCGCGTACTATGGCTACACCTTC. Protein sequence: CASRPTGGAYYGYTF.

CDR3 sequence (DNA): TGTGCCAGTAGTGTCTGGGGGCAAGCTTTCTTT. Its translation is CASSVWGQAFF. The chain recombines TRBV19 with TRBJ1-1; tentative D call: TRBD1 (6 bases). CDR3 length: 11 amino acids. Germline V gene data show CDR1 as LNHDA and CDR2 as SQIVND (reference sequence). V gave up 5 bases and J gave up 9 bases, with 10 bases separating them.

The V call is TRBV12-3 or TRBV12-4, the J call TRBJ1-5; 10 bases line up with TRBD1. The CDR3 totals 13 residues. J lost 6 bases, V lost 6 bases, and 2 bases had no gene match. The CDR3 DNA is TGTGCCAGCAGACGGACAGGGGGTCAGCCCCAGCATTTT. Amino acid sequence: CASRRTGGQPQHF.